This T cell receptor (beta chain) was captured by sequencing in a study of identifying expanded T cells in peripheral blood. With 5 bases clipped from V and 6 bases from J, the junction kept 5 bases outside the gene matches. Germline values: CDR1 MNHNY, CDR2 SVGAGI (reference sequence). CDR3 length: 14 amino acids. Only in-frame clones appear in the TCRdb table, and some are missing; sequencing was by immunoSEQ multiplex PCR. The sample includes 100,000 to 150,000 clones, approximately 86% of them seen just once. The V and J genes are TRBV6-6 and TRBJ2-7, with 12 bases lining up with TRBD1. This receptor was taken from a person aged 18-70 years in good health. Sequenced material: blood. CDR3 nucleotide sequence: TGTGCCAGCAGTACGGGACAGGGGGCTGTCGAGCAGTACTTC. It specifies CASSTGQGAVEQYF.